This TCR beta chain was identified in a study of molecular identifiers for immune sequencing clone quantification (dated by TCRdb to the late 2010s). Background for the entire study: In a replicate experiment, RNA from roughly 21,000 or 96,000 naive CD8 T cells was split into five aliquots, four of which were sequenced. This methods study used CD8 T cells to benchmark TCR RNA copy counting and molecular-identifier clustering-based TCR repertoire sequencing (MIDCIRS). Overall study results and their limits: Clones above 20 RNA copies held over 97% of molecules in CMV-specific effector cells but under 1% in naive cells. Even against a background of roughly 1 million naive CD8 T cells, spiked-in Jurkat TCR RNA amounting to a single cell's worth was reported to be detectable. Highly expanded clone sizes could be underestimated because identical TCR molecules may share a barcode. The naive libraries included spiked-in Jurkat TCR RNA (around nine copies' worth), and this Jurkat TCR RNA is not part of the donor repertoire. When barcode sub-clustering was omitted, TCR diversity was inflated by chimeric consensus sequences, with chimeras reaching as high as 47%. Modeling indicated about 3.1 TCR RNA copies recovered per cell, compared with approximately 10 by digital PCR, which implies a capture efficiency of approximately 29%.

This clonotype was seen only a few times. Its antigen is currently not known. Per-base quality was not reported, and no clone a single base away is much larger than it. Library generation was performed with PCR. Sequenced on a NextSeq 500. Bulk TCR libraries were generated as previously described, with the TCR primers listed in Table S5 used. The Qiagen AllPrep DNA/RNA kit was used to purify total RNA. Before analysis, reads from multiple sequencing runs of the same library were pooled. The paper's data handling went like this. Reads were retained only if their TCR constant sequence matched exactly, and those retained reads were trimmed to 150 nt and grouped according to their 12-nt molecular barcodes. Reads in each barcode group were sub-clustered using a 15% Levenshtein threshold, and a quality-weighted consensus sequence was built for each RNA molecule. Non-functional sequences were removed, as were lower-count sequences one edit away from another. Based on fitting two negative binomial distributions, any barcode sub-cluster with under 20% of the maximum read count was discarded. Using fastp trimming at Q25 and MiXCR clonotype assembly, TCRdb reanalyzed the public sequencing data and kept in-frame beta chains. Records with the same CDR3 protein are collapsed into one entry carrying the most frequent genes and DNA. What appears here as the V and J calls and clone size reflects TCRdb's work, not the paper's. The sample table contains under 600,000 distinct CDR3 sequences; only one count was recorded for 25% of them. Together, the top ten hold just over 0.75% of the sample.

CDR1 is given as LNHDA and CDR2 as SQIVND, both from the germline V gene (reference sequence). The CDR3 goes from the cysteine to the phenylalanine over 14 residues. The entry retains the CDR3 DNA only, 42 bases that are in frame from base 1. V is pared back by 1 base and J by 2 bases, with 8 bases lying between the germline termini. Libraries of naive CD8 T cells were built from approximately 22,000 to 940,000 sorted cells, with 10%, 30% or 50% of the purified RNA used. Naive CD8 T cells were FACS-sorted as CD8+CD4-CCR7+CD45RA+ on a BD FACSAria II into RLT Plus buffer. To test detection sensitivity, Jurkat RNA equivalent to under 12 TCR copies was spiked into samples of roughly 18,000-1,000,000 naive CD8 T cells. Enrichment of CD8 T cells was performed with RosetteSep CD8+ T Cell Enrichment Cocktail and Ficoll-Paque, after which ACK red cell lysis was carried out.

The sample was naive CD8+ T cells from blood, with Jurkat cell RNA spiked in. Taken with the paper, the label for cell subset or site translates to: FACS-sorted CD8+CD4-CCR7+CD45RA+ naive T cells. The origin of this receptor is a human donor in good health. Some libraries in this study had Jurkat cell RNA spiked in. The rearranged segments are TRBV19 and TRBJ1-2; the D segment cannot be called with confidence. Read as DNA, the sequence is TGTGCCAGTAGTATAGGCCCAGCCAACTATGGCTACACCTTC. This translates into CASSIGPANYGYTF. Full variable domain (CDR3 extended with the reference TRBV19 and TRBJ1-2 proteins): DGGITQSPKYLFRKEGQNVTLSCEQNLNHDAMYWYRQDPGQGLRLIYYSQIVNDFQKGDIAEGYSVSREKKESFPLTVTSAQKNPTAFYLCASSIGPANYGYTFGSGTRLTVV.